The sequence of this TCR beta chain was determined in a study of T cell responses to AZD1222 COVID-19 vaccine. General observations from the study: There were mostly white British donors and more females than males, and clonal diversity was possibly underestimated.

This table comes from immunoSEQ multiplex PCR, and its TCRdb copy is limited to in-frame clones, with some not included. The sample carries approximately 110,000 clones, about 90% recorded once. On this clone: Its target is unknown.

This material consisted of peripheral blood, taken 28 days after the second AZD1222 dose. This receptor was taken from an adult who received the AZD1222 COVID-19 vaccine.

In nucleotides, the CDR3 is TGTGCCAGCAGACCGGACAGGAACACTGAAGCTTTCTTT. This translates into CASRPDRNTEAFF. This chain links TRBV3-1 (or the pseudogene TRBV3-2) with TRBJ1-1; a weak D match, TRBD1 (6 bases). The length of the CDR3 is 13 residues. V lost 6 bases and J 1 base, leaving 9 bases between the germline ends. In germline, CDR1 is LGHDT, CDR2 YNNKEL (reference sequence).